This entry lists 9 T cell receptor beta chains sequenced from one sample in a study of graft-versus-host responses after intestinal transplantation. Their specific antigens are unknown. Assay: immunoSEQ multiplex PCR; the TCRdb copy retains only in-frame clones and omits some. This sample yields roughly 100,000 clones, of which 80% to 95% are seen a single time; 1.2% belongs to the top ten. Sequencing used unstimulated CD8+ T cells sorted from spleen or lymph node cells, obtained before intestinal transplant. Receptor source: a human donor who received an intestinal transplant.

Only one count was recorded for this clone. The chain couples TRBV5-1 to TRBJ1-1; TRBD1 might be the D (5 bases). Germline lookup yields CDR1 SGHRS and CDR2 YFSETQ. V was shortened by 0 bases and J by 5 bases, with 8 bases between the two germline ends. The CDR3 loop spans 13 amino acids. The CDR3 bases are TGCGCCAGCAGCTTGGAGGGGTCAACTGAAGCTTTCTTT. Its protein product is CASSLEGSTEAFF.

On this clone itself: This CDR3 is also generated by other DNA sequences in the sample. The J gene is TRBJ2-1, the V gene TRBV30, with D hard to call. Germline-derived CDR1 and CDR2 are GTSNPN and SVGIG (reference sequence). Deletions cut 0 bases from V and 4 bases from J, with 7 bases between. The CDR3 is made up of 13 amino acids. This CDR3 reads CAWSVAAYNEQFF. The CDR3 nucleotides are TGTGCCTGGAGTGTTGCAGCGTACAATGAGCAGTTCTTC.

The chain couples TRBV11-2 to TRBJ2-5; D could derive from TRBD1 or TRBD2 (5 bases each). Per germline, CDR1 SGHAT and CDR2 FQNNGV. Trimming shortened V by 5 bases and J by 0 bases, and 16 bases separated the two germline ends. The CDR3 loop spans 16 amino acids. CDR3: CASSQRWGRYQETQYF. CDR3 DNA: TGTGCCAGCAGCCAGAGATGGGGACGGTACCAAGAGACCCAGTACTTC.

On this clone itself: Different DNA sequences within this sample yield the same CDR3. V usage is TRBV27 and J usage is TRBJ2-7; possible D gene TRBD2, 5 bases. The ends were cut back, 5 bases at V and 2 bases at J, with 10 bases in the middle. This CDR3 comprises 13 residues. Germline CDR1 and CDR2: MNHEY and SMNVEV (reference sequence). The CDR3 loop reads CASSLDGTYEQYF. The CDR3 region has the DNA TGTGCCAGCAGTCTGGACGGGACCTACGAGCAGTACTTC.

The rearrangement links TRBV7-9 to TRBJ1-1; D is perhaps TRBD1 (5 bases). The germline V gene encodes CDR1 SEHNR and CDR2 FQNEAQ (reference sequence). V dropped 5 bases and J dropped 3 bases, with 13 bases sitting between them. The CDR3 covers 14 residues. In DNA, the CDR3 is TGTGCCAGCAGCCCAGCGGGACGGGACACTGAAGCTTTCTTT. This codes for CASSPAGRDTEAFF. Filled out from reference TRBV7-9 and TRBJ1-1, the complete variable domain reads DTGVSQNPRHKITKRGQNVTFRCDPISEHNRLYWYRQTLGQGPEFLTYFQNEAQLEKSRLLSDRFSAERPKGSFSTLEIQRTEQGDSAMYLCASSPAGRDTEAFFGQGTRLTVV.

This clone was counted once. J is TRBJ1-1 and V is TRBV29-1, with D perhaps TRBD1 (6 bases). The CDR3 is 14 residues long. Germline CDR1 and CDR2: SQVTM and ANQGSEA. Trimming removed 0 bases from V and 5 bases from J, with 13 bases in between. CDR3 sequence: CSVEDLRTVTEAFF. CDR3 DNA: TGCAGCGTTGAAGACCTACGGACAGTAACTGAAGCTTTCTTT.

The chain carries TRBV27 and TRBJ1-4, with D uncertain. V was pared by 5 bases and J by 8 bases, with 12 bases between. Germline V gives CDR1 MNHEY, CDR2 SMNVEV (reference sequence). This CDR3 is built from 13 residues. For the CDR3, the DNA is TGTGCCAGCAGTCAAACTAACTCCGAAAAACTGTTTTTT. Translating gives CASSQTNSEKLFF.

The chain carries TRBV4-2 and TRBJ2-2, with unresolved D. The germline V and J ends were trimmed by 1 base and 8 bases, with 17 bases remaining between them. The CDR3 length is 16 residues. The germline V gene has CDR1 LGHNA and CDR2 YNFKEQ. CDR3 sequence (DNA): TGTGCCAGCAGCCAAGGGGCTCGAGGTCTCTCAGGGGAGCTGTTTTTT. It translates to CASSQGARGLSGELFF.

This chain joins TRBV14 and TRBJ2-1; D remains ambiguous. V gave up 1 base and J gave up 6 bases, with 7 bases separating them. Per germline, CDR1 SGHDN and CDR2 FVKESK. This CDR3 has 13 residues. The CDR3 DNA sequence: TGTGCCAGCAGCCAAGCTCGTCTCAATGAGCAGTTCTTC. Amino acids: CASSQARLNEQFF.